The clone carrying this TCR beta chain showed up just a few times. Its antigen is unknown. MiXCR was run by TCRdb on the reads, yielding one entry per CDR3 protein. Of around 360,000 distinct CDR3 sequences listed, about 35% are singletons. Per the germline V gene, CDR1 is DFQATT and CDR2 is SNEGSKA (reference sequence). This CDR3 has 12 residues. The V and J ends lost 3 bases and 4 bases respectively, with 8 bases between them. This sample is part of a study of T cell repertoires in cytomegalovirus infection. Study overall: Use of recently identified HLA-C-restricted and well-studied HLA-B-restricted CMV epitopes was part of the study. Evidence of both CMV infection and a matching HLA type came from public TCR beta signatures.

The study, taken as a whole, reports: It was HLA-C-restricted CMV-specific TCR beta clonotypes that dominated the response ex vivo.

The specimen was cultured PBMCs, collected from culture after CMV antigen stimulation. The source of this sequence is a human donor in good health (CMV status not recorded). Some clones in this sample may be carry-over from other donors' samples. V gene TRBV20-1 combines with J gene TRBJ2-3; weak D call: TRBD2 (6 bases). The CDR3 region is CSASGGPDTQYF. CDR3 nucleotides: TGCAGTGCTAGCGGAGGGCCAGATACGCAGTATTTT.